This T cell receptor beta chain emerged from a study of blood T cells in healthy people across ages. There are 15 residues in the CDR3. Findings and caveats of the study: Diversity of TCR beta per million T cells declined in a roughly linear way with age.

With respect to this clonotype: The antigen remains undetermined. The junction departs from the called germline gene at one end, perhaps through a read error.

Primers used in a second PCR of roughly 7 to 12 cycles were a sample-barcoded 5' primer and a J-beta primer mix. Each CDR3 protein is one row after TCRdb ran MiXCR on the 5' RACE reads. The repertoire holds 1.5 million to 2 million distinct CDR3 sequences, with 25% to 30% as singletons. The sequenced sample consisted of blood. This receptor was identified in a woman in her 30s in good health. The chain links TRBV5-3 to TRBJ2-3; 7 bases fit TRBD2. TRBV5-3 counts as an open reading frame of uncertain function. This CDR3 reads CTRRGRLAYGDTQYF. The CDR3 DNA sequence: TGTACCAGAAGGGGACGACTAGCATACGGGGATACGCAGTATTTT.